This T cell receptor (beta chain) was sequenced for a study of CD8+ T cells in alopecia areata. The treatment is: oral pan-JAK inhibitor, 5-10 mg twice daily. Trimming left V 2 bases short and J 11 bases short, with 8 bases between. CDR1 SGHDT and CDR2 YYEEEE come from the germline V gene. The CDR3 totals 11 residues. Extracted RNA was reverse transcribed, and the resulting cDNA served as sequencing template. Sequenced by immunoSEQ multiplex PCR; TCRdb stores in-frame clones only, minus some. This sample has about 190,000 clones, with under 80% found just once. This TCR derives from a human donor with alopecia areata. The starting material was CD4+ T cells sorted from blood, obtained between weeks 49 and 50, from a patient treated with tofacitinib. The chain joins TRBV5-6 to TRBJ2-1; D unresolved. The CDR3: CASSLEGQQFF. The CDR3 DNA follows: TGTGCCAGCAGCTTAGAAGGACAGCAGTTCTTC.